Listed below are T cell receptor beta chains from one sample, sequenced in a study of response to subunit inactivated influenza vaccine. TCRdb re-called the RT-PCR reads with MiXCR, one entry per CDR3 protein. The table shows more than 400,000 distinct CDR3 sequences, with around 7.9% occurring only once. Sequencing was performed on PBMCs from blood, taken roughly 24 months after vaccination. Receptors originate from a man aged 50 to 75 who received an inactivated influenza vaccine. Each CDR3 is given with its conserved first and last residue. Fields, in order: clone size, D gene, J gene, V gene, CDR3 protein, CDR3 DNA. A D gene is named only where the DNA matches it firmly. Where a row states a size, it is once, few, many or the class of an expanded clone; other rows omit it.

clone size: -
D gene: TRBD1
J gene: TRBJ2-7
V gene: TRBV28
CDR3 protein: CASSRGQGAWVYEQYF
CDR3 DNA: TGTGCCAGCAGTAGGGGACAGGGGGCCTGGGTTTACGAGCAGTACTTC

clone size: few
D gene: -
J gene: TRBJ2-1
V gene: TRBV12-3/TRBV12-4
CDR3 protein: CASRLGGSGRTYNEQFF
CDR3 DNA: TGTGCCAGCAGGCTGGGTGGTTCAGGGAGGACGTACAATGAGCAGTTCTTC

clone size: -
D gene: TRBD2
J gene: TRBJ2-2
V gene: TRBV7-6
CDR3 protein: CASSWPSGGNTGELFF
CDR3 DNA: TGTGCCAGCAGCTGGCCTAGCGGGGGGAACACCGGGGAGCTGTTTTTT

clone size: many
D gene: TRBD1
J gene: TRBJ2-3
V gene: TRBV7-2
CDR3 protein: CASSLVGGPDTQYF
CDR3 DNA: TGTGCCAGCAGCCTCGTAGGGGGCCCAGATACGCAGTATTTT

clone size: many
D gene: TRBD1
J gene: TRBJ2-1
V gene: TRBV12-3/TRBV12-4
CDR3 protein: CASSFGTVYNEQFF
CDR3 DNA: TGTGCCAGCAGTTTCGGGACAGTGTACAATGAGCAGTTCTTC

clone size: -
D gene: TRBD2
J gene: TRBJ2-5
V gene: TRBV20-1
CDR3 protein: CSAGRGGRAAETQYF
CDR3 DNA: TGCAGTGCCGGACGGGGTGGGAGGGCCGCAGAGACCCAGTACTTC

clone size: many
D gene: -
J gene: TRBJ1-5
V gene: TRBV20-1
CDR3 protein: CSARAGGTQHF
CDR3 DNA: TGCAGTGCGCGAGCGGGGGGGACCCAGCATTTT

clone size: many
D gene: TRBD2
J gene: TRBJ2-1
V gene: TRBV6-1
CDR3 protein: CASRQSGRLGNEQFF
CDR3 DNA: TGTGCCAGCAGACAAAGCGGGAGACTTGGCAATGAGCAGTTCTTC

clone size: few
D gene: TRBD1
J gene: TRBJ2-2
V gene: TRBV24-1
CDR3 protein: CATSADRGTGELFF
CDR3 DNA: TGTGCCACCAGTGCGGACAGGGGGACCGGGGAGCTGTTTTTT

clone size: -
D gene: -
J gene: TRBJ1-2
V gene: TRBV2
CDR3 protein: CASTRGLQYPPANYGYTF
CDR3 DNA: TGTGCCAGCACCCGAGGCCTGCAGTACCCCCCGGCTAACTATGGCTACACCTTC

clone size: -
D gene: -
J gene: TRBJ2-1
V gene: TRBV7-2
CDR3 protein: CASSSDSGGQFF
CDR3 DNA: TGTGCCAGCAGCTCAGATAGTGGGGGGCAGTTCTTC

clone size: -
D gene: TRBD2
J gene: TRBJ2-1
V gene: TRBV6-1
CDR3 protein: CASSAQPSGSYNEQFF
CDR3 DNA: TGTGCCAGCAGTGCTCAACCCAGCGGGAGTTACAATGAGCAGTTCTTC

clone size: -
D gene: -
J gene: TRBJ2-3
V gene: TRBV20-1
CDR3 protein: CSALPYLSLTDTQYF
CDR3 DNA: TGCAGTGCCCTCCCCTACTTGTCACTCACAGATACGCAGTATTTT

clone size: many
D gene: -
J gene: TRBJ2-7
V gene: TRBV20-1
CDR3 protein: CSARDLAGDYEQYF
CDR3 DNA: TGCAGTGCTAGAGATCTCGCAGGGGACTACGAGCAGTACTTC

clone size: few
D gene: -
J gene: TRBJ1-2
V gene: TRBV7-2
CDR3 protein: CASGEGANYGYTF
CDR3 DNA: TGTGCCAGCGGTGAGGGAGCTAACTATGGCTACACCTTC

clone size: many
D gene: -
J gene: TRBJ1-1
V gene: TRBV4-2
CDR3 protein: CASSPDRMEAFF
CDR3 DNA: TGTGCCAGCAGCCCCGACAGGATGGAAGCTTTCTTT

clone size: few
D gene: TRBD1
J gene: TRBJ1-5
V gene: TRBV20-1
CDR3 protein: CSAPGQISNQPQHF
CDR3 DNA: TGCAGTGCTCCGGGACAGATTAGCAATCAGCCCCAGCATTTT

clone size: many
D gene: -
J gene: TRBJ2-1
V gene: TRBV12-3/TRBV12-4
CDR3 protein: CASSLIGSDNEQFF
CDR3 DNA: TGTGCCAGCAGTTTAATCGGGAGTGACAATGAGCAGTTCTTC

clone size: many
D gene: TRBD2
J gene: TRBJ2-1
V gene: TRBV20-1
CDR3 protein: CSADPGTSESYNEQFF
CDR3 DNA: TGCAGTGCAGATCCCGGGACTAGCGAATCCTACAATGAGCAGTTCTTC

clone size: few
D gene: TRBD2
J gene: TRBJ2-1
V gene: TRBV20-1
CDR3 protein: CSATGTSSRNEQFF
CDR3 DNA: TGCAGTGCTACCGGGACTAGCTCCCGGAATGAGCAGTTCTTC

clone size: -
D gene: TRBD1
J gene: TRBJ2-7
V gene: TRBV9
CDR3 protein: CASSVAGTGLSEQYF
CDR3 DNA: TGTGCCAGCAGCGTGGCCGGGACAGGGTTGAGTGAGCAGTACTTC

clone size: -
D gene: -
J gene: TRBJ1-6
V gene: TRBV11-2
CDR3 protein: CAGSARTDSPLHF
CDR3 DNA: TGTGCCGGCAGCGCAAGGACAGATTCACCCCTCCACTTT

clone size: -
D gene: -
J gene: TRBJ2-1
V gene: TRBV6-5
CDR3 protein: CASSYGRVVDNEQFF
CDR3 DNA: TGTGCCAGCAGTTACGGCAGGGTGGTTGACAATGAGCAGTTCTTT

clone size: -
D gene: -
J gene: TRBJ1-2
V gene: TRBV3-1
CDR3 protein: CASSQAVGRGMDGYTF
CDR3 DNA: TGTGCCAGCAGCCAAGCGGTCGGCAGGGGCATGGATGGCTACACCTTC

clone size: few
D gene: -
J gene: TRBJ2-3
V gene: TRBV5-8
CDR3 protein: CASSLETVSYTDTQYF
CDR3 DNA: TGTGCCAGCAGCTTGGAAACAGTCTCTTACACAGATACGCAGTATTTT

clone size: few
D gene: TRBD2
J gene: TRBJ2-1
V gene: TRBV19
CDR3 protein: CASTMTSGRAYNEQFF
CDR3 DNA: TGTGCCAGTACCATGACTAGCGGGAGAGCTTACAATGAGCAGTTCTTC

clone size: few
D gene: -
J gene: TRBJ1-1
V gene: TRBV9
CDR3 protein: CASSVGGRMDTEAFF
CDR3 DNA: TGTGCCAGCAGCGTAGGGGGCAGGATGGACACTGAAGCTTTCTTT

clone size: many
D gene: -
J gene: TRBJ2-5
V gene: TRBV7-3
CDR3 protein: CASSLNGLETQYF
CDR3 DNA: TGTGCCAGCAGCTTAAACGGATTGGAGACCCAGTACTTC

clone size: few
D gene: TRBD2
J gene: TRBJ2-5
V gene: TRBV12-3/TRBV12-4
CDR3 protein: CASSFAGGETQYF
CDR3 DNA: TGTGCCAGCAGTTTCGCGGGGGGGGAGACCCAGTACTTC

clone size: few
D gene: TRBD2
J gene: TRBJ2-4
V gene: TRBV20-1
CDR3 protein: CSALGLAGATTLAKNIQYF
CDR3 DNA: TGCAGTGCGCTGGGACTAGCGGGGGCCACTACTCTAGCCAAAAACATTCAGTACTTC

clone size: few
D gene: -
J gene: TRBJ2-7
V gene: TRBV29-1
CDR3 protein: CSVGGTGYEQYF
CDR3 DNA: TGCAGCGTTGGCGGCACCGGCTACGAGCAGTACTTC

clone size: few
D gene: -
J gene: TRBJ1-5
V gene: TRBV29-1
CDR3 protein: CSVVGGFNQPQHF
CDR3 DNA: TGCAGCGTTGTTGGGGGCTTCAATCAGCCCCAGCATTTT

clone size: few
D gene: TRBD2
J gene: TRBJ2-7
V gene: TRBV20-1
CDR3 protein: CSASTPSGKYEQYF
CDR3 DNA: TGCAGTGCTAGTACACCTAGCGGGAAATACGAGCAGTACTTC

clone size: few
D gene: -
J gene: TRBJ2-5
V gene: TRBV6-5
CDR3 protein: CASSYVGERETQYF
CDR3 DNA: TGTGCCAGCAGTTACGTAGGGGAAAGGGAGACCCAGTACTTC

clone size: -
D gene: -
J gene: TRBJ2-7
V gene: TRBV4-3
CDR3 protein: CASSQGVAGPYEQYF
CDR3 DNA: TGCGCCAGCAGCCAAGGGGTGGCTGGACCCTACGAGCAGTACTTC

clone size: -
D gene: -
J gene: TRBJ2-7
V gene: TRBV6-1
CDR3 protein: CASRVQGFLSEQYF
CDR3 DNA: TGTGCCAGCAGAGTACAGGGTTTCCTGAGCGAGCAGTACTTC

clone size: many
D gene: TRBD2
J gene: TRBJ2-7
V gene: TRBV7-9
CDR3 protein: CASSFGLTSGTYEQYF
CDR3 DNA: TGTGCCAGCAGCTTTGGTTTAACTAGCGGGACATACGAGCAGTACTTC

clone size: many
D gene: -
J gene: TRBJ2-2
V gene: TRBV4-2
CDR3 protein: CASSQEAQPNTGELFF
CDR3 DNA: TGTGCCAGCAGCCAAGAGGCACAACCGAACACCGGGGAGCTGTTTTTT

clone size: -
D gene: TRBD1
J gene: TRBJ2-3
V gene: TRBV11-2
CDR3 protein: CASRTGLSTDTQYF
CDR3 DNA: TGTGCCAGCAGGACAGGGCTCAGCACAGATACGCAGTATTTT

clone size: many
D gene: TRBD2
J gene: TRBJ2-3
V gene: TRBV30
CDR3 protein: CAWDSGGTTDTQYF
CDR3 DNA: TGTGCCTGGGACTCGGGGGGGACCACAGATACGCAGTATTTT

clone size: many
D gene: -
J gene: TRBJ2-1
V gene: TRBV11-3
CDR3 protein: CASSFGYREQFF
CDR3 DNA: TGTGCCAGCAGCTTCGGCTACAGGGAGCAGTTCTTC

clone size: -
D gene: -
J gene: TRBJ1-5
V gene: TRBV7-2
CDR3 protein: CASSWIVESNQPQHF
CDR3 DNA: TGTGCCAGCAGCTGGATCGTCGAGAGCAATCAGCCCCAGCATTTT

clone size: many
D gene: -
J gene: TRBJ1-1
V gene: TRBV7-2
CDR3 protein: CASSSTGLPEAFF
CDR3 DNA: TGTGCCAGCAGCTCTACAGGGTTACCTGAAGCTTTCTTT

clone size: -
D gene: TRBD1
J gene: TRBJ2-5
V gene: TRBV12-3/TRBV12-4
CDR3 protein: CASSAGGLETQYF
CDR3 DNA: TGTGCCAGCAGCGCAGGGGGCCTAGAGACCCAGTACTTC

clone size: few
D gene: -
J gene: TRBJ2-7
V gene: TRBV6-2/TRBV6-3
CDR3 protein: CASSYSFYLGSEQYF
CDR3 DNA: TGTGCCAGCAGTTATTCTTTTTATCTGGGTTCCGAGCAGTACTTC

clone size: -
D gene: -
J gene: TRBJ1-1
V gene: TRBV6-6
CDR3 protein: CASSCSNGAVAFF
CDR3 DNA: TGTGCCAGCAGTTGCTCGAATGGGGCTGTAGCTTTCTTT

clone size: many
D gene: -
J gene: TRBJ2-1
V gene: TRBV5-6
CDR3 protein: CASSLPVTRGARNEQFF
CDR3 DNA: TGTGCCAGCAGCTTGCCGGTTACAAGGGGAGCACGCAATGAGCAGTTCTTC

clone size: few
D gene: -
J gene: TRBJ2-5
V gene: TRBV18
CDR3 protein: CASSPQDYSGTQYF
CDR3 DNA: TGTGCCAGCTCACCACAGGACTATTCGGGGACCCAGTACTTC

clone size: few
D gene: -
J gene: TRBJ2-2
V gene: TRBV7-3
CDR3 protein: CASSLNGGRITGELFF
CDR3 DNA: TGTGCCAGCAGCTTAAACGGGGGGCGAATCACCGGGGAGCTGTTTTTT

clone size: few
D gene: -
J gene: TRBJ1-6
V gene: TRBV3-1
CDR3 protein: CASSQVLARGTPLHF
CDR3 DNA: TGTGCCAGCAGCCAAGTCCTGGCGCGGGGGACACCCCTCCACTTT

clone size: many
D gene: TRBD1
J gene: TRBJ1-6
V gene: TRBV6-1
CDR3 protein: CASRPRGPGSPLHF
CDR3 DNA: TGTGCCAGCAGGCCCAGGGGGCCGGGGTCACCCCTCCACTTT

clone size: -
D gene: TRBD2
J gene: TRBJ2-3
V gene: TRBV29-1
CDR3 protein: CSVDALAGGVDTQYF
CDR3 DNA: TGCAGCGTTGACGCGCTAGCGGGAGGCGTAGATACGCAGTATTTT